This TCR beta chain emerged from a study of cytomegalovirus exposure and HLA in healthy donors. Broader study findings: According to a later analysis, donors in an Asian-associated ancestry cluster reportedly had fewer N-insertions than the roughly 630-donor mean.

V lost 6 bases and J lost 6; bases outside the gene matches: 4. The CDR3 has 13 amino acids. Germline V gene data show CDR1 as SNHLY and CDR2 as FYNNEI. In the PCR, 60 Vbeta and 13 Jbeta primers were used. TCRdb's table, derived via immunoSEQ multiplex PCR, lists solely in-frame clones and lacks some. The data contain some 110,000 clones, approximately 60% of them singletons. About this clone: Its antigen is as yet unknown.

This clonotype was sampled from a woman aged 30 to 39 in good health and CMV-seronegative. The chain uses TRBV2 and TRBJ2-5; 10 bases align to TRBD1. Specimen: PBMCs. The CDR3 region has the DNA TGTGCCAGCAGCGGGACAGGGGATAAGACCCAGTACTTC. Translated, it gives CASSGTGDKTQYF.